A single sample is the source of the 14 T cell receptor beta chains below, sequenced in a study of T cells after yellow fever vaccination. TCRdb ran MiXCR on the 5' RACE reads and lists one entry per CDR3 protein. The data show about 320,000 distinct CDR3 sequences, roughly a tenth seen once. Sequences were derived from CD4+ T cells sorted from PBMCs, sampled 45 days after the yellow fever booster vaccination. Source of these receptors: a man between 18 and 29 years old who received the YFV17D yellow fever vaccine.

Only a few counts were recorded for this clonotype. This chain uses TRBV11-2 with TRBJ1-1, with a tentative D call TRBD1 (5 bases). The V gene's germline CDR1 is SGHAT and CDR2 FQNNGV. The CDR3 length is 16 residues. V lost 3 bases to trimming and J lost 1 base, with 15 bases between them. The CDR3 spells CASSFSPVGGNTEAFF. The CDR3 nucleotides are TGTGCCAGCAGCTTCAGCCCAGTTGGGGGGAACACTGAAGCTTTCTTT. Based on the CDR3 plus reference TRBV11-2 and TRBJ1-1, the full variable domain is EAGVAQSPRYKIIEKRQSVAFWCNPISGHATLYWYQQILGQGPKLLIQFQNNGVVDDSQLPKDRFSAERLKGVDSTLKIQPAKLEDSAVYLCASSFSPVGGNTEAFFGQGTRLTVV.

In this sample, this clonotype turned up a few times. This rearrangement joins TRBV2 to TRBJ2-5; possibly TRBD2 for D (5 bases). V lost 8 bases and J lost 2, with 12 bases in between. Germline-derived CDR1 and CDR2 are SNHLY and FYNNEI. CDR3 length: 13 residues. The CDR3 DNA sequence: TGTGCCAGCGATTTATCGGGACAAGAGACCCAGTACTTC. The encoded protein is CASDLSGQETQYF.

This chain uses TRBV14 with TRBJ2-2; no clear D. V lost 4 bases and J 7 bases, leaving 13 bases between the germline ends. The CDR3 loop spans 14 amino acids. Germline V gene sequence: CDR1 SGHDN, CDR2 FVKESK. This chain's CDR3 is CASSPSLNYGELFF. CDR3 coding DNA: TGTGCCAGCAGCCCCTCTCTTAACTACGGGGAGCTGTTTTTT.

In this sample, this clonotype turned up a few times. The chain couples TRBV15 to TRBJ2-2, with no clear D. The length of the CDR3 is 13 residues. CDR1 LNHNV and CDR2 YYDKDF come from the germline V gene (reference sequence). V lost 5 bases and J lost 3, with 7 bases in between. CDR3 in amino acids: CATSFSDTGELFF. The CDR3 DNA reads TGTGCCACCAGCTTTTCAGACACCGGGGAGCTGTTTTTT. Looking up the rest from reference TRBV15 and TRBJ2-2 gives the full variable domain: DAMVIQNPRYQVTQFGKPVTLSCSQTLNHNVMYWYQQKSSQAPKLLFHYYDKDFNNEADTPDNFQSRRPNTSFCFLDIRSPGLGDTAMYLCATSFSDTGELFFGEGSRLTVL.

The chain uses TRBV20-1 and TRBJ2-5; possible D gene TRBD1, 6 bases. Germline loops: CDR1 DFQATT, CDR2 SNEGSKA (reference sequence). The CDR3 runs to 14 residues. Trimming cost V 6 bases and J 4 bases, with 18 bases left between them. The CDR3 nucleotides are TGCAGTGCGCGCAGGGGTGCTGGGGCAGAGACCCAGTACTTC. It yields the protein CSARRGAGAETQYF.

The chain employs TRBV7-6 and TRBJ1-4, with D uncertain. The germline V and J ends were trimmed by 5 bases and 2 bases, with 6 bases remaining between them. Germline V lookup: CDR1 SGHVS, CDR2 FNYEAQ. This CDR3 has 13 amino acids. In DNA form, the CDR3 reads TGTGCCAGCAGCGCGATGACTAATGAAAAACTGTTTTTT. It yields the protein CASSAMTNEKLFF.

This clonotype was seen a few times. The chain combines TRBV7-9 with TRBJ2-2, with 7 bases matching TRBD1. This CDR3 contains 15 residues. Per germline, CDR1 SEHNR and CDR2 FQNEAQ (reference sequence). V was pared by 2 bases and J by 3 bases, with 3 bases of the junction left unmatched. CDR3 bases: TGTGCCAGCAGCTTACAGGGGGTCGACACCGGGGAGCTGTTTTTT. Translated, it gives CASSLQGVDTGELFF.

The V call is TRBV7-9, the J call TRBJ1-2; D may be TRBD1 (6 bases). V was clipped by 3 bases and J by 7 bases, with 18 bases between them. The CDR3 runs 15 residues. Germline lookup yields CDR1 SEHNR and CDR2 FQNEAQ (reference sequence). The CDR3 loop is CASSFGSQGRSGYTF. The CDR3 bases are TGTGCCAGCAGCTTCGGGTCACAGGGACGGAGTGGCTACACCTTC.

This clonotype was found a few times. The chain joins TRBV3-1 to TRBJ1-2; D gene uncertain. Trimming cost V 4 bases and J 6 bases, with 15 bases left between them. Per the germline V gene, CDR1 is LGHDT and CDR2 is YNNKEL (reference sequence). The CDR3 spans 14 residues. The DNA of the CDR3 is TGTGCCAGCAGCCGGCCCGAATATGGGGATGGCTACACCTTC. Protein: CASSRPEYGDGYTF. The full variable domain, completed using reference TRBV3-1 and TRBJ1-2, is DTAVSQTPKYLVTQMGNDKSIKCEQNLGHDTMYWYKQDSKKFLKIMFSYNNKELIINETVPNRFSPKSPDKAHLNLHINSLELGDSAVYFCASSRPEYGDGYTFGSGTRLTVV.

This clonotype was detected many times. This sequence joins TRBV20-1 and TRBJ2-3; a possible D gene is TRBD1 (5 bases). The germline V gene has CDR1 DFQATT and CDR2 SNEGSKA (reference sequence). Trimming removed 3 bases from V and 3 bases from J, with 10 bases in between. The CDR3 is 13 residues long. The CDR3 sequence: CSARVSGTDTQYF. The CDR3 region has the DNA TGCAGTGCTAGGGTCTCAGGGACAGATACGCAGTATTTT.

The V and J genes are TRBV7-2 and TRBJ1-6; tentative D call: TRBD1 (5 bases). V was pared by 5 bases and J by 7 bases, with 15 bases between. The CDR3 sequence is 15 residues long. Per the germline V gene, CDR1 is SGHTA and CDR2 is FQGNSA. The CDR3 DNA is TGTGCCAGCAGCATAAGACAGCCAACCAATTCACCCCTCCACTTT. It encodes CASSIRQPTNSPLHF.

This clonotype was seen only a few times. The chain recombines TRBV9 with TRBJ1-1; D is ambiguous. The CDR3 has 13 residues. The V gene lost 5 bases and the J gene lost 1 base, with 9 bases spanning the gap. Germline CDR1 SGDLS, CDR2 YYNGEE. CDR3 sequence reads: CASSGRTNTEAFF. DNA for the CDR3: TGTGCCAGCAGTGGGAGGACGAACACTGAAGCTTTCTTT.

This clonotype was observed a handful of times. V is TRBV18 and J is TRBJ1-2; D is uncertain. Germline CDR1 reads KGHSH; CDR2 reads LQKENI. The CDR3 covers 13 residues. V was clipped by 3 bases and J by 5 bases, with 10 bases between them. DNA of the CDR3: TGTGCCAGCTCACCTGAACGGGATTATGGCTACACCTTC. Residues: CASSPERDYGYTF.

This clonotype was counted only a few times. In DNA, the CDR3 is TGTGCCAGCAGTCCCCGGGGAGGGGGCGTGAACACTGAAGCTTTCTTT. This sequence encodes CASSPRGGGVNTEAFF. The V gene is TRBV12-3 or TRBV12-4, the J gene TRBJ1-1, with 7 bases identical to TRBD1. The CDR3 totals 16 residues. V trimming: 5 bases; J trimming: 0 bases; junction bases outside the gene matches: 9.